The source of this T cell receptor (beta chain) is a study of T-cell reconstitution after alpha-beta-depleted transplantation in children. V shed 5 bases, J shed 8 bases, and the junction held 9 bases outside the gene matches. The CDR3 consists of 14 residues. Unique molecular identifiers featured in how the TCRbeta library was prepared. TCRdb ran MiXCR on the PCR reads and lists one entry per CDR3 protein. The data contain about 870,000 distinct CDR3 sequences, roughly 15% of them singletons. Study results and limitations: T-cell counts and diversity at one year post-transplant came mainly from newly produced T cells.

On this clonotype itself: Its specificity is not known.

Material: PBMCs, mostly from graft donor cells, obtained 360 days after TCRalphabeta/CD19-depleted stem cell transplant. The chain combines TRBV12-3 or TRBV12-4 with TRBJ2-7, with 10 bases that match TRBD1. The sequence was obtained from a male patient under 18 who had a stem cell transplant for acute lymphoblastic leukemia, so the T cells may come from the graft donor. The CDR3 DNA is TGTGCCAGCAGTACCCGGGACAGGGGTGCGAAGCAGTACTTC. It is translated as CASSTRDRGAKQYF.